Listed below are T cell receptor beta chains from one sample, sequenced in a study of T-cell memory formation after mild COVID-19. MiXCR, applied by TCRdb to the 5' RACE reads, yields one record per CDR3 protein. The sample shows more than 250,000 distinct CDR3 sequences, under 20% of them seen only once. The material sequenced was PBMCs or a T cell subset sorted from them (not recorded which). The source of these receptors is a young man who had mild COVID-19 (a few samples of this study predate the infection). Cell type and time point are not known. The conserved cysteine and the conserved F or W are not part of the CDR3 here. Each record gives: clone size, J gene, V gene, CDR3 protein. Size tells how often a clone was seen (once, few, many) or the class of an expanded clone, and some rows leave it out.

abundance: few; j_gene: TRBJ2-5; v_gene: TRBV18; CDR3aa: ASSPSGLESETQY
abundance: few; j_gene: TRBJ1-1; v_gene: TRBV12-3/TRBV12-4; CDR3aa: ASTPGVNTEAF
abundance: NA; j_gene: TRBJ1-5; v_gene: TRBV6-1; CDR3aa: ASRILGLRAGSGDQPQH
abundance: few; j_gene: TRBJ2-7; v_gene: TRBV15; CDR3aa: ATSREGISYEQY
abundance: many; j_gene: TRBJ2-5; v_gene: TRBV5-1; CDR3aa: ASSLVSPRETQY
abundance: NA; j_gene: TRBJ2-5; v_gene: TRBV6-6; CDR3aa: ASSYWIVETQY
abundance: NA; j_gene: TRBJ2-7; v_gene: TRBV20-1; CDR3aa: SATGQLYEQY
abundance: few; j_gene: TRBJ2-3; v_gene: TRBV24-1; CDR3aa: ATSGPIPKPTTDTQY
abundance: NA; j_gene: TRBJ2-6; v_gene: TRBV5-1; CDR3aa: ASSRGQGSGGANVLT
abundance: few; j_gene: TRBJ2-3; v_gene: TRBV6-2/TRBV6-3; CDR3aa: ASSRDTVTDTQY
abundance: NA; j_gene: TRBJ2-1; v_gene: TRBV2; CDR3aa: ASSGGAWQF
abundance: few; j_gene: TRBJ2-3; v_gene: TRBV20-1; CDR3aa: SARVASKPTDTQY
abundance: few; j_gene: TRBJ2-4; v_gene: TRBV7-2; CDR3aa: ASSAERAKNIQY
abundance: NA; j_gene: TRBJ2-5; v_gene: TRBV25-1; CDR3aa: ASSPTGSETQY
abundance: NA; j_gene: TRBJ1-1; v_gene: TRBV19; CDR3aa: ASSIDRGRAEAF
abundance: NA; j_gene: TRBJ2-7; v_gene: TRBV11-2; CDR3aa: ASAGVSSEQY
abundance: NA; j_gene: TRBJ1-5; v_gene: TRBV9; CDR3aa: ASSVGGGQDQPQH
abundance: few; j_gene: TRBJ1-4; v_gene: TRBV7-2; CDR3aa: ASSVNRGEKLF
abundance: few; j_gene: TRBJ1-2; v_gene: TRBV12-3/TRBV12-4; CDR3aa: ASSPRYRVRDGYT
abundance: NA; j_gene: TRBJ2-2; v_gene: TRBV7-9; CDR3aa: ASSFWAGFGRVKRGELF
abundance: few; j_gene: TRBJ2-7; v_gene: TRBV4-2; CDR3aa: ASSPHAGESSYEQY
abundance: NA; j_gene: TRBJ2-5; v_gene: TRBV7-2; CDR3aa: ASSRKPQETQY
abundance: few; j_gene: TRBJ2-3; v_gene: TRBV5-1; CDR3aa: ASKRGGEGDTQY
abundance: few; j_gene: TRBJ1-1; v_gene: TRBV29-1; CDR3aa: SVVRGGVNTEAF
abundance: NA; j_gene: TRBJ1-5; v_gene: TRBV12-3/TRBV12-4; CDR3aa: ASNDGPGPQH
abundance: NA; j_gene: TRBJ2-3; v_gene: TRBV4-3; CDR3aa: ASSQGSPFAGGSTDTQY
abundance: few; j_gene: TRBJ1-6; v_gene: TRBV6-1; CDR3aa: ASKLGLGSPLH
abundance: few; j_gene: TRBJ2-7; v_gene: TRBV7-2; CDR3aa: ASSLGASDAYEQY
abundance: many; j_gene: TRBJ1-5; v_gene: TRBV5-1; CDR3aa: ASSLSGSQPQH
abundance: NA; j_gene: TRBJ2-3; v_gene: TRBV7-2; CDR3aa: ASSPGLAMNTQY
abundance: NA; j_gene: TRBJ1-6; v_gene: TRBV5-5; CDR3aa: ASSLVNPDTSAKITPLH
abundance: few; j_gene: TRBJ2-2; v_gene: TRBV15; CDR3aa: ATNRGVTGELF
abundance: few; j_gene: TRBJ2-5; v_gene: TRBV2; CDR3aa: ASSGRDRMTQY
abundance: few; j_gene: TRBJ2-5; v_gene: TRBV5-1; CDR3aa: ASSHRGEQETQY
abundance: NA; j_gene: TRBJ2-5; v_gene: TRBV6-2/TRBV6-3; CDR3aa: ASRRGGTQY
abundance: few; j_gene: TRBJ1-5; v_gene: TRBV6-4; CDR3aa: ASSLDSTQPQH
abundance: many; j_gene: TRBJ2-2; v_gene: TRBV30; CDR3aa: AWSVIIGAGELF
abundance: NA; j_gene: TRBJ2-5; v_gene: TRBV6-5; CDR3aa: ASSRTSGVTTQY
abundance: few; j_gene: TRBJ2-7; v_gene: TRBV6-5; CDR3aa: ATQTGIFGEQY
abundance: few; j_gene: TRBJ2-5; v_gene: TRBV20-1; CDR3aa: SASGGNQETQY
abundance: NA; j_gene: TRBJ2-2; v_gene: TRBV5-1; CDR3aa: ASSYYRATGELF
abundance: NA; j_gene: TRBJ2-1; v_gene: TRBV7-7; CDR3aa: ASSFQPGDEQF
abundance: few; j_gene: TRBJ2-7; v_gene: TRBV12-3/TRBV12-4; CDR3aa: ASREGVDEQY
abundance: few; j_gene: TRBJ1-2; v_gene: TRBV7-2; CDR3aa: ASSQGRGGGYT
abundance: NA; j_gene: TRBJ2-3; v_gene: TRBV4-1; CDR3aa: ASSQRWVGTDTQY
abundance: NA; j_gene: TRBJ1-6; v_gene: TRBV6-5; CDR3aa: ASSYYGTHNSPLH
abundance: many; j_gene: TRBJ1-1; v_gene: TRBV12-5; CDR3aa: ASGLARGEDTEAF
abundance: NA; j_gene: TRBJ1-1; v_gene: TRBV7-9; CDR3aa: ASSSGWKGDFQNTEAF